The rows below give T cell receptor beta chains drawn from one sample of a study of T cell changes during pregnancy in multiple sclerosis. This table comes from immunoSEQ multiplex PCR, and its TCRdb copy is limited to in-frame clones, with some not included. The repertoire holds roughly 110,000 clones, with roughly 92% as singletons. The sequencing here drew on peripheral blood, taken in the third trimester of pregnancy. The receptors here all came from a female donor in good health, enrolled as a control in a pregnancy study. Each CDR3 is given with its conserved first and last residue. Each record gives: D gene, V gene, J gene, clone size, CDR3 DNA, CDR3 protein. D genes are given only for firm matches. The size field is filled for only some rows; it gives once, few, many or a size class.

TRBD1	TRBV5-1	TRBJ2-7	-	TGCGCCAGCAGCTTGGGGGCCGGGACAGGGTTCTACGAGCAGTACTTC	CASSLGAGTGFYEQYF
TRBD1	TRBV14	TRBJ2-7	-	TGTGCCAGCAGCTTCGGACAGGGGCGCTACGAGCAGTACTTC	CASSFGQGRYEQYF
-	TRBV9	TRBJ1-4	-	TGTGCCAGCAGCGTATCCCCGGGTGATGAAAAACTGTTTTTT	CASSVSPGDEKLFF
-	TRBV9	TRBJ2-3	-	TGTGCCAGCAGCGTAGGGGCCCCCGATACGCAGTATTTT	CASSVGAPDTQYF
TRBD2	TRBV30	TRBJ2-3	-	TGTGCCTGGAGTTCAGGGACTAGCGGTGTCACAGATACGCAGTATTTT	CAWSSGTSGVTDTQYF
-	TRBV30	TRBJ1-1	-	TGTGCTTTTACCCCCCAGTTGAACACTGAAGCTTTCTTT	CAFTPQLNTEAFF
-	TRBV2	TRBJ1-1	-	TGTGCCAGCAGGGGAGGAGGTGTTGAAGCTTTCTTT	CASRGGGVEAFF
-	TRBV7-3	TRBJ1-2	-	TGTGCCAGCAGCGCAGGGGATTCGGTTAACTATGGCTACACCTTC	CASSAGDSVNYGYTF
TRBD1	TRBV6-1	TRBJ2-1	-	TGTGCCAGCTCGGGACAGGCGAACTCCTACAATGAGCAGTTCTTC	CASSGQANSYNEQFF
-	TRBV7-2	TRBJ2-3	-	TGTGCCAGCAGCTTGGGCGTCGCAGGTTACACAGATACGCAGTATTTT	CASSLGVAGYTDTQYF
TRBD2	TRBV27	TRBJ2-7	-	TGTGCCAGCAGTTCCTCTCTAGCGGGGGGGCCTCCCTACGAGCAGTACTTC	CASSSSLAGGPPYEQYF
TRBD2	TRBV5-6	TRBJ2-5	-	TGTGCCAGCAGCTTGCGTCTAGCGGCTAGGGAGACCCAGTACTTC	CASSLRLAARETQYF
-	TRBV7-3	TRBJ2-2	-	TGTGCCAGCAGCCCCCAATGGGGGGTCGCGAACACCGGGGAGCTGTTTTTT	CASSPQWGVANTGELFF
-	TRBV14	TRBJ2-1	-	TGTGCCAGCAGCCAGGCTGTTGTGCCCAATGAGCAGTTCTTC	CASSQAVVPNEQFF
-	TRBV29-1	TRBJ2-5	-	TGCAGCGTTGACAGAGAGACCCAGTACTTC	CSVDRETQYF
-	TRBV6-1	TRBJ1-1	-	TGTGCCAGCAGTGAAGCCGGGGTGTCATCTTTCTTT	CASSEAGVSSFF
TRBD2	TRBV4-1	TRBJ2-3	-	TGCGCCAGCAGCCAAGAAGCGGGGGGCCCCACAGATACGCAGTATTTT	CASSQEAGGPTDTQYF
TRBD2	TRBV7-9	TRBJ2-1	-	TGTGCCAGCAGCCCGGGGACTAGCGGGGGGCCATACAATGAGCAGTTCTTC	CASSPGTSGGPYNEQFF
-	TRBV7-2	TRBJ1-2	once	TGTGCCAGCAGCTTAACAAATAACTATGGCTACACCTTC	CASSLTNNYGYTF
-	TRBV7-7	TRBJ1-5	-	TGTGCCAGCAGCTTATCACAGGGCTTTCTTTATAGCAATCAGCCCCAGCATTTT	CASSLSQGFLYSNQPQHF
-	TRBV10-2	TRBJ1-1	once	TGCGCCAGCAGTGAGTCCAGGGGCTACACTGAAGCTTTCTTT	CASSESRGYTEAFF